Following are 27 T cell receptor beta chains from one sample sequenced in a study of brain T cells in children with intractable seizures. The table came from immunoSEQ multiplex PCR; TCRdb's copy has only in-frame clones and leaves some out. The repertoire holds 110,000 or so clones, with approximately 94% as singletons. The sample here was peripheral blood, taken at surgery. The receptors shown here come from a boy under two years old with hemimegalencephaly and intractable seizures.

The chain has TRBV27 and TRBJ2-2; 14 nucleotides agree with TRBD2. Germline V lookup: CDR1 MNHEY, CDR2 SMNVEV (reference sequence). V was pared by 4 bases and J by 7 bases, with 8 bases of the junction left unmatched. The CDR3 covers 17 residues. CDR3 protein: CASSSGLAGVVGGELFF. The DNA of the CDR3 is TGTGCCAGCAGTTCGGGACTAGCGGGAGTGGTAGGCGGGGAGCTGTTTTTT.

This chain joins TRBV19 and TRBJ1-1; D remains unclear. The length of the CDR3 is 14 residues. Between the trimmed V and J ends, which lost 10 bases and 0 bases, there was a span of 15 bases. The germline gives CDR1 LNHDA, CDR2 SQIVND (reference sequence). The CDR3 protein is CATTTRPLNTEAFF. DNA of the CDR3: TGTGCCACGACGACACGTCCCTTGAACACTGAAGCTTTCTTT. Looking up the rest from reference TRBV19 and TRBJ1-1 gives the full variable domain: DGGITQSPKYLFRKEGQNVTLSCEQNLNHDAMYWYRQDPGQGLRLIYYSQIVNDFQKGDIAEGYSVSREKKESFPLTVTSAQKNPTAFYLCATTTRPLNTEAFFGQGTRLTVV.

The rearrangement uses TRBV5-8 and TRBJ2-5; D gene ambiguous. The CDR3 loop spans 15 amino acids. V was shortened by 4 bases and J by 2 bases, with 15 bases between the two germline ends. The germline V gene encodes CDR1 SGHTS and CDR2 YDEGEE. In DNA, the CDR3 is TGTGCCAGCAGCGCCGGCAGGCAGGTTCAAGAGACCCAGTACTTC. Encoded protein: CASSAGRQVQETQYF.

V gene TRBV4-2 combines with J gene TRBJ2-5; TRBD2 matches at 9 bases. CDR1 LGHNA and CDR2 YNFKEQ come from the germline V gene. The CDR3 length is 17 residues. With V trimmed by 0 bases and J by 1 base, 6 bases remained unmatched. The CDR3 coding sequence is TGTGCCAGCAGCCAAGAGCCTAGCGGGATACTCCAAGAGACCCAGTACTTC. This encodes CASSQEPSGILQETQYF.

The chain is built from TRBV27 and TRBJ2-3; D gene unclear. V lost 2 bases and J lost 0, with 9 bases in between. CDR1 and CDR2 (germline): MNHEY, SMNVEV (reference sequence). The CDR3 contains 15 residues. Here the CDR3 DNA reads TGTGCCAGCAGTTTACTAGTGCCTAGCACAGATACGCAGTATTTT. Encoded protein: CASSLLVPSTDTQYF.

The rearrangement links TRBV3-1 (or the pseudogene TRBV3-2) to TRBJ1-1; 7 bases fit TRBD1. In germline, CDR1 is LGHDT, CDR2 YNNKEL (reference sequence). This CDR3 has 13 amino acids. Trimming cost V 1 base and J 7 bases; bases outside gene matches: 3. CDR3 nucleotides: TGTGCCAGCAGCCAAGTACAGGGGAATGAAGCTTTCTTT. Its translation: CASSQVQGNEAFF.

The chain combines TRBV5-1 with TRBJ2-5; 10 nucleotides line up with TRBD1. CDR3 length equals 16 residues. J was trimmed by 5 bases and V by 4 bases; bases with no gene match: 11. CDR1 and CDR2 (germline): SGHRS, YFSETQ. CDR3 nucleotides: TGCGCCAGCAGCCGCCGGGACAGGGGCCGGGGGGAGACCCAGTACTTC. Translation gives CASSRRDRGRGETQYF. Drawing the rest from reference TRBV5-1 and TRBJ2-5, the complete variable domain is KAGVTQTPRYLIKTRGQQVTLSCSPISGHRSVSWYQQTPGQGLQFLFEYFSETQRNKGNFPGRFSGRQFSNSRSEMNVSTLELGDSALYLCASSRRDRGRGETQYFGPGTRLLVL.

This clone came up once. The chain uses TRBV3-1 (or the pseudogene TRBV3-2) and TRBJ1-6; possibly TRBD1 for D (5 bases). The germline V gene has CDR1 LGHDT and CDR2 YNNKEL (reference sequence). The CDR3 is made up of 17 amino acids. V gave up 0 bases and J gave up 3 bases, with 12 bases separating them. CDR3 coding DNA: TGTGCCAGCAGCCAAGATTTTAGGGGTCACTATAATTCACCCCTCCACTTT. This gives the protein CASSQDFRGHYNSPLHF.

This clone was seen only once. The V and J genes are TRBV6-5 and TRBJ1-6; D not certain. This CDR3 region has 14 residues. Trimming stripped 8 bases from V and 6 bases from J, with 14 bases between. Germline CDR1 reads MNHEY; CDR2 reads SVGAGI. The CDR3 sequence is CASVAANVNSPLHF. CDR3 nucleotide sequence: TGTGCCAGCGTGGCCGCCAATGTTAATTCACCCCTCCACTTT.

CDR3 nucleotide sequence: TGTGCCAGCAGTACCCGGGACAGGGAAGAGCAGTACTTC. Protein product: CASSTRDREEQYF. This chain connects TRBV27 to TRBJ2-7; 9 positions match TRBD1. Trimming removed 5 bases from V and 7 bases from J; junction bases left unmatched: 6. The V gene's germline CDR1 is MNHEY and CDR2 SMNVEV (reference sequence). This CDR3 comprises 13 residues.

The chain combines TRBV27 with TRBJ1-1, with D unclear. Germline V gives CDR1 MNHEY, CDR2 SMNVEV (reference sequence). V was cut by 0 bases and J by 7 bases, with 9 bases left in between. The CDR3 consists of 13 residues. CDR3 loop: CASSLSRQIEAFF. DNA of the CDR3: TGTGCCAGCAGTTTATCCCGGCAGATTGAAGCTTTCTTT.

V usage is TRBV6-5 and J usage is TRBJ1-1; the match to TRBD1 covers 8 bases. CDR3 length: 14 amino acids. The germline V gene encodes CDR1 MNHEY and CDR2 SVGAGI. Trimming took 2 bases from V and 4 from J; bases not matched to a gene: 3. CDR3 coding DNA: TGTGCCAGCAGTTACCTCGACAGGGGCACTGAAGCTTTCTTT. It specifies CASSYLDRGTEAFF.

CDR3 in amino acids: CASSQDGLTGELFF. The CDR3 coding sequence is TGCGCCAGCAGCCAAGATGGCTTGACCGGGGAGCTGTTTTTT. The rearrangement joins TRBV4-3 to TRBJ2-2, with D uncertain. This CDR3 contains 14 residues. Germline-derived CDR1 and CDR2 are LGHNA and YSLEER. Trimming shortened V by 0 bases and J by 5 bases, and 7 bases separated the two germline ends.

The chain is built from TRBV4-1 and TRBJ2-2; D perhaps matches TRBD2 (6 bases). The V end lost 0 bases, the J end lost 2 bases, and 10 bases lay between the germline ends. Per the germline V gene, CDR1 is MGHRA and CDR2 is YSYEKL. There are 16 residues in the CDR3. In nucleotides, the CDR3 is TGCGCCAGCAGCCAAGATTCCGGGAGCAACACCGGGGAGCTGTTTTTT. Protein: CASSQDSGSNTGELFF.

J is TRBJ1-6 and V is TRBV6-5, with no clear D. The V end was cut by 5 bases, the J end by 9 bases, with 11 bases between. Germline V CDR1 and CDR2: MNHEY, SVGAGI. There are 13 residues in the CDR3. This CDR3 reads CASSRGWSSPLHF. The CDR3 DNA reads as TGTGCCAGCAGTCGCGGTTGGAGTTCACCCCTCCACTTT.

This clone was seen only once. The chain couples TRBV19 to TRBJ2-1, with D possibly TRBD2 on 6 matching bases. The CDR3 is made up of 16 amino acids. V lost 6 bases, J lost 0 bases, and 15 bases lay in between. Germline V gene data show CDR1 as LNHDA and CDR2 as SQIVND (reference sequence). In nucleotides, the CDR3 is TGTGCCAGTAGCTACCCTGCGGGGTCCTCCTACAATGAGCAGTTCTTC. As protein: CASSYPAGSSYNEQFF.

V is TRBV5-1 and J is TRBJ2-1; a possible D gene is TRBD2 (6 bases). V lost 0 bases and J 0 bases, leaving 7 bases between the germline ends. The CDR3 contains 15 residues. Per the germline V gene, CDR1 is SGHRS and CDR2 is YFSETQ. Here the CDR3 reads CASSLDGSSYNEQFF. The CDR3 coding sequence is TGCGCCAGCAGCTTGGACGGGAGCTCCTACAATGAGCAGTTCTTC.

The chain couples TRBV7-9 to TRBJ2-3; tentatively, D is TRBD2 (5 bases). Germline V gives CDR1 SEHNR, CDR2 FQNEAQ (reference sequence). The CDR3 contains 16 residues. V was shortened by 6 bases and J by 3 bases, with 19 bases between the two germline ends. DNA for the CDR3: TGTGCCAGCAGATCCAACTTAGGAGGTCGGACAGATACGCAGTATTTT. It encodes CASRSNLGGRTDTQYF.

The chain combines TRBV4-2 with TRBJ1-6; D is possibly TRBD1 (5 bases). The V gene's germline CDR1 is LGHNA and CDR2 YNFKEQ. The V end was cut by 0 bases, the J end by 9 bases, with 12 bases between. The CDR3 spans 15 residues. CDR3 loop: CASSQDLGGVSPLHF. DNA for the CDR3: TGTGCCAGCAGCCAAGATCTCGGGGGAGTTTCACCCCTCCACTTT.

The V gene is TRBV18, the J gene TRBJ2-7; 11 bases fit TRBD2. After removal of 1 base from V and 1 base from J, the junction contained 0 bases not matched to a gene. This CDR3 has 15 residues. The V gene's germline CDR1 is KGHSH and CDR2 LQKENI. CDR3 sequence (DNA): TGTGCCAGCTCACCACTAGCGGGAGGGTCCTACGAGCAGTACTTC. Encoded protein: CASSPLAGGSYEQYF.

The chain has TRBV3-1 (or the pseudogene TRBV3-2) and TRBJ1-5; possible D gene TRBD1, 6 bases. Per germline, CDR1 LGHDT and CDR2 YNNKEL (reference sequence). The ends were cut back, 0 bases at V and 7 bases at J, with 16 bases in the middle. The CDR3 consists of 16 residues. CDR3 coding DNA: TGTGCCAGCAGCCAAGATCGTAGGGGGTTTAGACAGCCCCAGCATTTT. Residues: CASSQDRRGFRQPQHF.

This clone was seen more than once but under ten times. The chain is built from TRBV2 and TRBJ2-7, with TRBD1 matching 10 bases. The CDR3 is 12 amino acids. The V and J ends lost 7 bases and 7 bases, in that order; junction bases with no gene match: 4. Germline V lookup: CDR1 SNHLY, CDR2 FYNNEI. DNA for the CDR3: TGTGCCAGCACCGGGACAGGGGATGAGCAGTACTTC. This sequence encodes CASTGTGDEQYF.

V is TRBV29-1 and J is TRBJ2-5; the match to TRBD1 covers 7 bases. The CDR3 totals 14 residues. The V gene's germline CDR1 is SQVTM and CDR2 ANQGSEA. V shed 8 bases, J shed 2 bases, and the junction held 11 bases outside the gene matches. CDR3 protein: CSTRQGLLQETQYF. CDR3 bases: TGCAGCACTAGACAGGGCCTACTTCAAGAGACCCAGTACTTC.

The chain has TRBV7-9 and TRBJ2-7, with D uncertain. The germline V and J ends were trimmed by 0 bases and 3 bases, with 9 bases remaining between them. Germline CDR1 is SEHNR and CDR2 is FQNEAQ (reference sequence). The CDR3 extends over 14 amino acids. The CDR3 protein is CASSLATGGYEQYF. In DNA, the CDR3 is TGTGCCAGCAGCTTAGCAACGGGCGGCTACGAGCAGTACTTC.

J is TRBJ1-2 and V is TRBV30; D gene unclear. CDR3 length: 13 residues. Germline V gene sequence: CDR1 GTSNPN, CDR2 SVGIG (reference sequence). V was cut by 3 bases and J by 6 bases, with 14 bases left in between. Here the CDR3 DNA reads TGTGCCTGGAGAGCCTGGGCAGGCGATGGCTACACCTTC. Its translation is CAWRAWAGDGYTF.

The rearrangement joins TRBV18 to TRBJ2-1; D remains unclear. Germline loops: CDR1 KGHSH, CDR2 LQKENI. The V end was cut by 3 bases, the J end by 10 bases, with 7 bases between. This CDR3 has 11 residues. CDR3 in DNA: TGTGCCAGCTCACCGAAGAGCGAGCAGTTCTTC. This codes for CASSPKSEQFF.

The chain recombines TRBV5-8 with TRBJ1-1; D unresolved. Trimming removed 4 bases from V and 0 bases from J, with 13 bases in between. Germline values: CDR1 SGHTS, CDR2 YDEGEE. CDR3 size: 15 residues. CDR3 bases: TGTGCCAGCAGCCCACGGAGAAGCTTGAACACTGAAGCTTTCTTT. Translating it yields CASSPRRSLNTEAFF. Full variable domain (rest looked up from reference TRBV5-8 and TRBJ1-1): EAGVTQSPTHLIKTRGQQATLRCSPISGHTSVYWYQQALGLGLQFLLWYDEGEERNRGNFPPRFSGRQFPNYSSELNVNALELEDSALYLCASSPRRSLNTEAFFGQGTRLTVV.